These 16 T cell receptor beta chains were sequenced from one sample in a study of beta chain features in type 1 diabetes. What was sequenced were expressed TCRB transcripts, since all of the isolated RNA had been reverse transcribed. Repertoires were generated with immunoSEQ multiplex PCR, while TCRdb's copy carries only in-frame clones and drops some. The sample lists more than 300,000 clones, about 15% occurring once. Source material: naive CD4+ T cells from blood. The receptors come from a woman aged 18-29 years in good health.

The chain carries TRBV18 and TRBJ1-4; D is uncertain. The germline V and J ends were trimmed by 5 bases and 8 bases, with 15 bases remaining between them. The length of the CDR3 is 14 residues. Germline V gene lookup returns CDR1 KGHSH and CDR2 LQKENI. The CDR3 spells CASSIGESREKLFF. CDR3 DNA sequence: TGTGCCAGCTCAATCGGGGAGTCTCGGGAAAAACTGTTTTTT.

This clone was recorded a few times. The CDR3 protein is CASSPSGRSPDTQYF. CDR3 coding DNA: TGTGCCAGCAGCCCTAGCGGGAGGTCCCCAGATACGCAGTATTTT. This rearrangement joins TRBV7-9 to TRBJ2-3, with 11 bases lining up with TRBD2. The V and J ends lost 5 bases and 4 bases, in that order; junction bases with no gene match: 5. CDR3 length equals 15 residues. Germline CDR1 is SEHNR and CDR2 is FQNEAQ (reference sequence).

CDR3 sequence: CASSPSGQLEQFF. The CDR3 bases are TGCGCCAGCAGCCCATCAGGACAGCTGGAGCAGTTCTTC. The chain links TRBV5-1 to TRBJ2-1; weak D call: TRBD1 (6 bases). Trimming took off 4 bases at V and 10 bases at J, with 15 bases between the two ends. CDR1 SGHRS and CDR2 YFSETQ come from the germline V gene. CDR3 length: 13 residues.

The rearrangement links TRBV5-4 to TRBJ2-7; weak D call: TRBD1 (6 bases). The germline V gene encodes CDR1 SGHNT and CDR2 YYREEE (reference sequence). Trimming removed 1 base from V and 4 bases from J, with 9 bases in between. The CDR3 runs 13 residues. The CDR3 protein is CASSLHQGYEQYF. CDR3 DNA: TGTGCCAGCAGCTTGCATCAGGGGTACGAGCAGTACTTC.

This clone appeared a few times. This chain connects TRBV29-1 to TRBJ1-2, with D hard to call. The CDR3 length is 11 residues. V was shortened by 6 bases and J by 3 bases, with 8 bases between the two germline ends. Germline loops: CDR1 SQVTM, CDR2 ANQGSEA. The chain's CDR3 is CSVIRDYGYTF. The CDR3 DNA reads as TGCAGCGTGATACGGGACTATGGCTACACCTTC.

This clone was picked up a small number of times. The rearrangement joins TRBV9 to TRBJ2-7, with D maybe TRBD2 (5 bases). Germline V CDR1 and CDR2: SGDLS, YYNGEE. Trimming pared 1 base from V and 2 bases from J, leaving 13 bases between. This CDR3 spans 15 amino acids. The CDR3 DNA reads as TGTGCCAGCAGCGTAAGCACTAGTAGTCCCTACGAGCAGTACTTC. Translated, it gives CASSVSTSSPYEQYF.

This clone was counted only a few times. The chain joins TRBV25-1 to TRBJ2-5, with 7 bases fitting TRBD1. CDR3 length equals 14 residues. Per the germline V gene, CDR1 is MGHDK and CDR2 is SYGVNS. The V segment lost 6 bases and the J segment 5 bases; nucleotides outside the gene matches: 9. The CDR3: CASSRTGPIETQYF. The CDR3 bases are TGTGCCAGCAGCCGGACAGGTCCAATCGAGACCCAGTACTTC.

The gene calls are TRBV5-6 and TRBJ2-2, with 7 bases identical to TRBD2. The germline V gene encodes CDR1 SGHDT and CDR2 YYEEEE. The CDR3 sequence is 16 residues long. V trimming: 4 bases; J trimming: 1 base; junction bases outside the gene matches: 7. The CDR3 nucleotides read TGTGCCAGCAGCCACATCGCTAGCGGGAACACCGGGGAGCTGTTTTTT. Protein sequence: CASSHIASGNTGELFF.

The chain recombines TRBV18 with TRBJ2-5, with TRBD2 identical over 9 bases. The CDR3 sequence is 16 residues long. From germline, CDR1 is KGHSH and CDR2 LQKENI. V trimming: 3 bases; J trimming: 2 bases; junction bases outside the gene matches: 7. CDR3 in amino acids: CASSPRELAGQETQYF. The CDR3 bases are TGTGCCAGCTCACCTCGGGAGCTAGCGGGACAAGAGACCCAGTACTTC.

The CDR3 bases are TGCAGCGTAGACAGGGGTGACACCTACGAGCAGTACTTC. It is translated as CSVDRGDTYEQYF. This chain joins TRBV29-1 and TRBJ2-7, with 8 bases lining up with TRBD1. The length of the CDR3 is 13 residues. Germline V gene data show CDR1 as SQVTM and CDR2 as ANQGSEA. Unmatched junction bases numbered 6, after V lost 6 bases and J lost 2 bases.

This clone has a handful of counts. The rearrangement uses TRBV27 and TRBJ2-2, with 7 bases that match TRBD1. The ends lost 5 bases at V and 1 base at J; junction bases unmatched: 4. CDR3 size: 15 residues. Germline V gene lookup returns CDR1 MNHEY and CDR2 SMNVEV (reference sequence). The CDR3 sequence is CASSPYRGNTGELFF. DNA for the CDR3: TGTGCCAGCAGTCCATACAGGGGGAACACCGGGGAGCTGTTTTTT.

The chain links TRBV30 to TRBJ1-4, with TRBD1 as a possible D gene (6 bases). Per the germline V gene, CDR1 is GTSNPN and CDR2 is SVGIG (reference sequence). V lost 4 bases, J lost 2 bases, and 11 bases lay in between. The CDR3 length is 14 residues. DNA of the CDR3: TGTGCCTGGACCCTACAGGGCACTAATGAAAAACTGTTTTTT. Protein sequence: CAWTLQGTNEKLFF.

This clone was counted between two and nine times. V and J are TRBV11-2 and TRBJ2-1, with 7 bases identical to TRBD2. In germline, CDR1 is SGHAT, CDR2 FQNNGV. This CDR3 has 15 residues. V lost 6 bases to trimming and J lost 1 base; unmatched junction nucleotides: 6. CDR3 in DNA: TGTGCCAGCAGGCGCGGGAGTAGTTCCTACAATGAGCAGTTCTTC. It specifies CASRRGSSSYNEQFF.

The V and J genes are TRBV5-1 and TRBJ2-1; 10 bases align to TRBD1. V gave up 4 bases and J gave up 8 bases; unmatched junction bases: 9. This CDR3 has 15 amino acids. Germline loops: CDR1 SGHRS, CDR2 YFSETQ. The CDR3 spells CASSLNRDRGDEQFF. The CDR3 DNA reads TGCGCCAGCAGCCTAAACCGGGACAGGGGTGATGAGCAGTTCTTC.

This chain joins TRBV5-4 and TRBJ2-6, with 9 bases fitting TRBD1. CDR3 length: 16 residues. The V gene's germline CDR1 is SGHNT and CDR2 YYREEE (reference sequence). Germline trimming cut 7 bases from V and 0 bases from J; bases unmatched to any gene: 5. The CDR3 region is CASPRDRVSGANVLTF. CDR3 coding DNA: TGTGCCAGCCCTCGGGACAGGGTCTCTGGGGCCAACGTCCTGACTTTC. Based on the CDR3 plus reference TRBV5-4 and TRBJ2-6, the full variable domain is ETGVTQSPTHLIKTRGQQVTLRCSSQSGHNTVSWYQQALGQGPQFIFQYYREEENGRGNFPPRFSGLQFPNYSSELNVNALELDDSALYLCASPRDRVSGANVLTFGAGSRLTVL.

This clone was observed a few times. The chain is built from TRBV18 and TRBJ2-7; a weak D match, TRBD2 (5 bases). The CDR3 covers 13 residues. Deletions cut 3 bases from V and 7 bases from J, with 13 bases between. Germline CDR1 reads KGHSH; CDR2 reads LQKENI. The CDR3: CASSPARVEEQYF. For the CDR3, the DNA is TGTGCCAGCTCACCGGCGAGGGTTGAAGAGCAGTACTTC.